The following is a TCR beta chain sequence with its context. The record originates from a study of shared clonotypes between healthy human individuals. Study as a whole: The study used three CD4 naive, three CD4 memory, two CD8 naive and one CD8 memory plate per donor.

The CDR3 is 15 amino acids. V gave up 0 bases and J gave up 4 bases, with 15 bases separating them. Germline-derived CDR1 and CDR2 are GTSNPN and SVGIG (reference sequence). Splitting of CD4+ cells produced CD45RA+ naive and CD45RA-negative memory subsets. Assay runs were performed at deep level. The method was immunoSEQ multiplex PCR; TCRdb's version includes in-frame clones alone and lacks a portion of them. The sample lists more than 900,000 clones, around 82% occurring once. V is TRBV30 and J is TRBJ1-2, with D tentatively TRBD1 (5 bases). Material for sequencing was memory CD4+ T cells from PBMCs. Subset noted: CD45RA-negative fraction. The TCR originated in a man between 18 and 29 years old in good health. Some clones in this sample may be carry-over from other donors' samples. The CDR3 is CAWSVGDYVLYGYTF. In DNA form, the CDR3 reads TGTGCCTGGAGTGTAGGGGACTACGTTCTCTATGGCTACACCTTC.